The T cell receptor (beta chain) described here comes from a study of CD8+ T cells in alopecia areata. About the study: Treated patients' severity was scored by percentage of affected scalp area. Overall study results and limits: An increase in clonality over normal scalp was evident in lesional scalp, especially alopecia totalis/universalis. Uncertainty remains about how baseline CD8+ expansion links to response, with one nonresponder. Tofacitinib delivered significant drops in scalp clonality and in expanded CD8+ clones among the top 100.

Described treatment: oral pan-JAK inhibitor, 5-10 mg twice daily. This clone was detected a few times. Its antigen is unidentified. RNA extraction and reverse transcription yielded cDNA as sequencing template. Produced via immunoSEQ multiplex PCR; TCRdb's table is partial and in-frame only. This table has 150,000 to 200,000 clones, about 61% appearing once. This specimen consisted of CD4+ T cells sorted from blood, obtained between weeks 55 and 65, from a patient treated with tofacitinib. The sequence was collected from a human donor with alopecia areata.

Here the CDR3 DNA reads TGCGCCAGCAGCCAGCTACTAGCGGGGAGGGGGGAGCTGTTTTTT. Translation gives CASSQLLAGRGELFF. The chain combines TRBV4-1 with TRBJ2-2, with TRBD2 identical over 10 bases. The germline CDR1 and CDR2 sequences are MGHRA and YSYEKL. The CDR3 length is 15 residues. V trimming: 3 bases; J trimming: 8 bases; junction bases outside the gene matches: 6.